These 3 T cell receptor beta chains were sequenced from one sample in a study of blood T cells in healthy people across ages. A second PCR, run for roughly 7 to 11 cycles, used a sample-barcoded 5' primer plus a J-beta primer mix. TCRdb re-derived calls from the 5' RACE reads in MiXCR, one entry per CDR3 protein. The data hold about 940,000 distinct CDR3 sequences, with 40% to 60% observed a single time. Material: blood. The origin of the receptors is a man younger than 40 in good health.

Turning to this clonotype: The junction departs from the called germline gene at one end, perhaps through a read error. The V and J genes are TRBV5-1 and TRBJ1-1; no firm D call. CDR1 is SGHRS and CDR2 is YFSETQ in the germline V gene. The CDR3 is 14 residues long. CDR3 amino acids: CASSSGTENTEALF. For the CDR3, the DNA is TGCGCCAGCAGCTCGGGAACCGAGAACACTGAAGCTCTCTTT.

The table lists this clonotype with a few counts. V usage is TRBV12-3 or TRBV12-4 and J usage is TRBJ2-3, with D maybe TRBD2 (6 bases). V was shortened by 6 bases and J by 2 bases, with 12 bases between the two germline ends. The CDR3 contains 14 residues. CDR3 region: CASSPTSSTDTQYF. The CDR3 nucleotides are TGTGCCAGCAGCCCTACTAGCTCCACAGATACGCAGTATTTT.

This sequence joins TRBV2 and TRBJ2-5, with TRBD2 matching over 9 bases. The CDR3 consists of 14 residues. The V gene's germline CDR1 is SNHLY and CDR2 FYNNEI. V lost 3 bases, J lost 11 bases, and 10 bases stayed unmatched. CDR3 sequence: CASSDLAGSGEQYF. CDR3 nucleotide sequence: TGTGCCAGCAGTGACCTAGCGGGATCGGGTGAGCAGTACTTC.